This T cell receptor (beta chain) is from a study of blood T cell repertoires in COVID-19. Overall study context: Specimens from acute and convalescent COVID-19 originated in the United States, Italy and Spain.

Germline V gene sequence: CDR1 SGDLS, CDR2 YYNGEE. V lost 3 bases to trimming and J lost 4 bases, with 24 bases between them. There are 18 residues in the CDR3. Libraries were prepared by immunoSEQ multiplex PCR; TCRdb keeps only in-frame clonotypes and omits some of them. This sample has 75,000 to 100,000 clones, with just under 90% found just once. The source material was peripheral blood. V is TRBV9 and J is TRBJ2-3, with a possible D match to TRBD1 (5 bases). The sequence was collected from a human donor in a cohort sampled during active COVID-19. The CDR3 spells CASSGIGLRPVGPDTQYF. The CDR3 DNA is TGTGCCAGCAGCGGTATCGGCCTTCGACCGGTGGGGCCAGATACGCAGTATTTT.